The clone carrying this TCR beta chain was detected a few times. Treatment denoted: preoperative locoregional IRX-2 cytokine immunotherapy. The J segment lost 4 bases and the V segment lost 4 bases, leaving 11 bases of the junction unmatched. Germline CDR1 and CDR2: MDHEN and SYDVKM. The length of the CDR3 is 18 residues. This sample stems from a study of preoperative IRX-2 immunotherapy in early breast cancer. The data were produced by immunoSEQ multiplex PCR, yet TCRdb's version contains in-frame clones alone and is incomplete. The sample has around 43,000 clones, 60% to 85% seen once; the top ten hold about 1%.

The chain combines TRBV28 with TRBJ2-2; 11 bases align to TRBD2. The starting material was tumor tissue, obtained after IRX-2 immunotherapy. The TCR originated in a human donor with breast cancer. For the CDR3, the DNA is TGTGCCAGCAGTTCCGGACTAGCGGGCCAACCGGGCACCGGGGAGCTGTTTTTT. Its protein product is CASSSGLAGQPGTGELFF.